This passage covers 24 T cell receptor beta chains from one sample sequenced in a study of cytotoxic CD8 clonotypes in ibrutinib-treated CLL. TCRdb's copy holds only in-frame clones and misses some; the assay was immunoSEQ multiplex PCR. The profile covers around 200,000 clones, with 60% to 80% appearing a single time and 5.9% taken by the ten largest. The starting material was PBMCs, obtained after 12 months of ibrutinib treatment. The receptor source for this set is a human donor with chronic lymphocytic leukemia.

V usage is TRBV7-2 and J usage is TRBJ1-5; D gene unclear. The CDR3 covers 15 residues. CDR1 is SGHTA and CDR2 is FQGNSA in the germline V gene. Trimming left V 3 bases short and J 5 bases short, with 14 bases between. Here the CDR3 reads CASSLEGEGYQPQHF. As DNA, the CDR3 is TGTGCCAGCAGCTTGGAGGGCGAGGGATATCAGCCCCAGCATTTT.

This chain links TRBV18 with TRBJ2-7, with D possibly matching TRBD1 (5 bases). CDR1 is KGHSH, CDR2 LQKENI, per germline. The CDR3 runs to 16 residues. Deletions cut 3 bases from V and 3 bases from J, with 18 bases between. CDR3 sequence (DNA): TGTGCCAGCTCACCGGACACACGGACGAACAACTACGAGCAGTACTTC. The encoded protein is CASSPDTRTNNYEQYF.

This clone showed up just once. The V and J genes are TRBV27 and TRBJ2-1; D is undetermined. The CDR3 spans 14 residues. V was pared by 8 bases and J by 1 base, with 12 bases between. Germline CDR1 is MNHEY and CDR2 is SMNVEV (reference sequence). CDR3 DNA: TGTGCCAGCCGTCTTTTGGAATCCTACAATGAGCAGTTCTTC. This gives the protein CASRLLESYNEQFF.

This chain connects TRBV7-9 to TRBJ2-7; 7 bases match TRBD1. The length of the CDR3 is 13 residues. CDR1 is SEHNR, CDR2 FQNEAQ, per germline (reference sequence). V lost 3 bases and J lost 4; bases outside the gene matches: 3. The chain's CDR3 is CASSFTGAYEQYF. In nucleotides, the CDR3 is TGTGCCAGCAGCTTTACAGGGGCGTACGAGCAGTACTTC.

The gene calls are TRBV7-9 and TRBJ1-1; D remains ambiguous. The CDR3 covers 16 residues. CDR1 and CDR2 from the germline V gene are SEHNR and FQNEAQ (reference sequence). V was clipped by 2 bases and J by 1 base, with 14 bases between them. The CDR3 is CASSLMGGGSNTEAFF. The CDR3 DNA follows: TGTGCCAGCAGCTTAATGGGCGGCGGATCGAACACTGAAGCTTTCTTT.

This clone was seen only a few times. The chain uses TRBV29-1 and TRBJ2-2; D not resolved. The CDR3 runs 12 residues. V lost 5 bases and J lost 4, with 8 bases in between. Germline loops: CDR1 SQVTM, CDR2 ANQGSEA. This CDR3 is CSVSWATGELFF. CDR3 coding DNA: TGCAGCGTTTCATGGGCCACCGGGGAGCTGTTTTTT.

The V call is TRBV6-1, the J call TRBJ2-5, with no clear D. The CDR3 loop spans 13 amino acids. Germline CDR1 MNHNS, CDR2 SASEGT. Deletions cut 4 bases from V and 9 bases from J, with 15 bases between. For the CDR3, the DNA is TGTGCCAGCAGTGTATTGGACGAAGCCGCCCAGTACTTC. This translates into CASSVLDEAAQYF.

This chain links TRBV9 with TRBJ2-1; 7 bases are a match to TRBD2. V shed 0 bases, J shed 4 bases, and the junction held 7 bases outside the gene matches. Germline V gene data show CDR1 as SGDLS and CDR2 as YYNGEE. CDR3 length: 16 amino acids. CDR3 residues: CASSVVREAGYNEQFF. The CDR3 region has the DNA TGTGCCAGCAGCGTAGTAAGGGAAGCGGGGTACAATGAGCAGTTCTTC.

This chain uses TRBV19 with TRBJ1-1; 9 nucleotides line up with TRBD1. Germline CDR1 LNHDA, CDR2 SQIVND (reference sequence). The ends lost 5 bases at V and 1 base at J; junction bases unmatched: 2. The CDR3 loop spans 14 amino acids. The CDR3 sequence: CASSWTGENTEAFF. CDR3 sequence (DNA): TGTGCCAGTAGTTGGACAGGGGAGAACACTGAAGCTTTCTTT.

This clone showed up just a few times. The V and J genes are TRBV7-9 and TRBJ1-5; D gene uncertain. Germline V gene lookup returns CDR1 SEHNR and CDR2 FQNEAQ (reference sequence). Trimming took off 2 bases at V and 2 bases at J, with 7 bases between the two ends. This CDR3 region has 14 residues. In nucleotides, the CDR3 is TGTGCCAGCAGCTTAAGCCAGGGCAATCAGCCCCAGCATTTT. Amino acids: CASSLSQGNQPQHF.

The J gene is TRBJ2-1, the V gene TRBV18, with 7 bases lining up with TRBD1. Trimming removed 0 bases from V and 7 bases from J; junction bases left unmatched: 6. The CDR3 extends over 15 amino acids. The V gene's germline CDR1 is KGHSH and CDR2 LQKENI. Here the CDR3 DNA reads TGTGCCAGCTCACCACCGGCAGGGGGACGGAATGAGCAGTTCTTC. Amino acids: CASSPPAGGRNEQFF. Combining the CDR3 with reference TRBV18 and TRBJ2-1 gives the whole variable domain NAGVMQNPRHLVRRRGQEARLRCSPMKGHSHVYWYRQLPEEGLKFMVYLQKENIIDESGMPKERFSAEFPKEGPSILRIQQVVRGDSAAYFCASSPPAGGRNEQFFGPGTRLTVL.

The chain is built from TRBV5-4 and TRBJ2-1; D tentatively fits TRBD1 or TRBD2 (5 bases each). CDR1 and CDR2 (germline): SGHNT, YYREEE (reference sequence). The CDR3 sequence is 14 residues long. Trimming removed 2 bases at V and 5 bases at J, with 11 bases between. CDR3 nucleotides: TGTGCCAGCAGCTTTGGGGGAATGGACAATGAGCAGTTCTTC. Its protein is CASSFGGMDNEQFF.

This chain connects TRBV28 to TRBJ1-5, with unresolved D. The V and J ends lost 6 bases and 5 bases respectively, with 17 bases between them. CDR1 and CDR2 from the germline V gene are MDHEN and SYDVKM. This CDR3 comprises 15 residues. CDR3 sequence reads: CASSSPPGADQPQHF. The CDR3 bases are TGTGCCAGCAGCTCTCCACCGGGAGCTGATCAGCCCCAGCATTTT.

In its sample, this clone was seen a few times. This chain connects TRBV28 to TRBJ1-2, with D tentatively TRBD1 (5 bases). The V gene's germline CDR1 is MDHEN and CDR2 SYDVKM. V lost 8 bases and J 1 base, leaving 8 bases between the germline ends. The CDR3 covers 12 residues. CDR3 sequence: CASLDSNYGYTF. The CDR3 DNA sequence: TGTGCCAGCCTCGACAGTAACTATGGCTACACCTTC.

The rearrangement links TRBV19 to TRBJ1-1; tentatively, D is TRBD1 (6 bases). The CDR3 totals 14 residues. The V end was cut by 3 bases, the J end by 4 bases, with 12 bases between. CDR1 and CDR2 from the germline V gene are LNHDA and SQIVND (reference sequence). The CDR3 is CASSIKTGFTEAFF. The CDR3 DNA is TGTGCCAGTAGTATTAAAACAGGGTTCACTGAAGCTTTCTTT.

J is TRBJ1-5 and V is TRBV7-2; tentatively, D is TRBD1 (5 bases). This CDR3 has 17 residues. Deletions cut 0 bases from V and 7 bases from J, with 19 bases between. In germline, CDR1 is SGHTA, CDR2 FQGNSA. CDR3 region: CASSLAQWGVSRQPQHF. In DNA form, the CDR3 reads TGTGCCAGCAGCTTAGCGCAATGGGGGGTCTCACGGCAGCCCCAGCATTTT.

The gene calls are TRBV7-2 and TRBJ2-7; 7 nucleotides line up with TRBD2. Germline V gives CDR1 SGHTA, CDR2 FQGNSA. V dropped 2 bases and J dropped 4; count of bases not matched to a gene: 5. The CDR3 sequence is 14 residues long. CDR3 nucleotides: TGTGCCAGCAGCTTAAGGGAGGGCCTATACGAGCAGTACTTC. Its translation is CASSLREGLYEQYF. Complete variable domain (other parts from reference TRBV7-2 and TRBJ2-7): GAGVSQSPSNKVTEKGKDVELRCDPISGHTALYWYRQSLGQGLEFLIYFQGNSAPDKSGLPSDRFSAERTGGSVSTLTIQRTQQEDSAVYLCASSLREGLYEQYFGPGTRLTVT.

This clone was observed a handful of times. The gene calls are TRBV5-1 and TRBJ2-7, with D perhaps matching TRBD2 (5 bases). Deletions cut 0 bases from V and 2 bases from J, with 15 bases between. The CDR3 totals 16 residues. CDR1 SGHRS and CDR2 YFSETQ come from the germline V gene. The CDR3 sequence: CASSLASSGKTYEQYF. Written as DNA, the CDR3 is TGCGCCAGCAGCTTGGCGTCCAGCGGAAAAACCTACGAGCAGTACTTC. Together with reference TRBV5-1 and TRBJ2-7, the CDR3 gives the full variable domain: KAGVTQTPRYLIKTRGQQVTLSCSPISGHRSVSWYQQTPGQGLQFLFEYFSETQRNKGNFPGRFSGRQFSNSRSEMNVSTLELGDSALYLCASSLASSGKTYEQYFGPGTRLTVT.

This rearrangement joins TRBV7-3 to TRBJ2-1; possibly TRBD2 for D (6 bases). Per germline, CDR1 SGHTA and CDR2 FQGTGA. The ends were cut back, 5 bases at V and 1 base at J, with 12 bases in the middle. The CDR3 sequence is 15 residues long. DNA for the CDR3: TGTGCCAGCAGCCCCTTAGCGGTATCCTACAATGAGCAGTTCTTC. This encodes CASSPLAVSYNEQFF.

V gene TRBV28 combines with J gene TRBJ1-5; the match to TRBD1 covers 7 bases. V trimming: 1 base; J trimming: 3 bases; junction bases outside the gene matches: 9. The CDR3 runs to 17 residues. Per germline, CDR1 MDHEN and CDR2 SYDVKM. The CDR3 loop reads CASSLFIGQDFNQPQHF. The CDR3 DNA reads as TGTGCCAGCAGTTTATTCATCGGACAGGACTTCAATCAGCCCCAGCATTTT.

V is TRBV18 and J is TRBJ2-7; 7 nucleotides align to TRBD1. Germline V lookup: CDR1 KGHSH, CDR2 LQKENI. The ends lost 1 base at V and 3 bases at J; junction bases unmatched: 3. This CDR3 has 14 residues. In DNA, the CDR3 is TGTGCCAGCTCACCACTCCGGGACAGCTACGAGCAGTACTTC. Protein sequence: CASSPLRDSYEQYF.

This chain uses TRBV9 with TRBJ2-1; D is undetermined. The ends were cut back, 2 bases at V and 1 base at J, with 19 bases in the middle. Per germline, CDR1 SGDLS and CDR2 YYNGEE. The CDR3 is 18 amino acids. The CDR3 loop reads CASSVRGRPITSYNEQFF. Written as DNA, the CDR3 is TGTGCCAGCAGCGTTAGAGGCAGACCTATAACGTCCTACAATGAGCAGTTCTTC.

This clone showed up many times. This sequence joins TRBV7-8 and TRBJ1-2; D is unclear. The CDR3 contains 15 residues. V gave up 1 base and J gave up 2 bases, with 11 bases separating them. Germline V CDR1 and CDR2: SGHVS, FQNEAQ. As DNA, the CDR3 is TGTGCCAGCAGCTTAGAAGAGGAGCCAAACTATGGCTACACCTTC. It yields the protein CASSLEEEPNYGYTF.

The rearrangement uses TRBV7-9 and TRBJ1-2; maybe TRBD1 (6 bases). Looked up from germline, CDR1 is SEHNR and CDR2 is FQNEAQ (reference sequence). This CDR3 has 17 residues. The V and J ends lost 3 bases and 4 bases respectively, with 21 bases between them. The chain's CDR3 is CASSFQRSGAISYGYTF. The CDR3 nucleotides are TGTGCCAGCAGCTTCCAGAGGTCAGGGGCTATTAGCTATGGCTACACCTTC.